This TCR beta chain is drawn from a study of T cell responses to AZD1222 COVID-19 vaccine. V lost 0 bases to trimming and J lost 5 bases; unmatched junction nucleotides: 8. Germline CDR1 reads SGHRS; CDR2 reads YFSETQ. The length of the CDR3 is 15 residues. General study findings and limits: Targets within unmutated variant regions were reportedly found for nearly half of spike-specific TCRs.

This clone was detected only a few times. Its antigen is currently unknown. Sequencing used immunoSEQ multiplex PCR; TCRdb keeps in-frame clones, though not all of them. The sample carries some 90,000 clones, approximately 90% recorded once. This receptor was obtained from an adult in good health. Specimen: peripheral blood, collected on day 0 of MenACWY control vaccination. The V and J genes are TRBV5-1 and TRBJ2-7; 7 positions match TRBD1. The CDR3 DNA follows: TGCGCCAGCAGCTTGGTGTCGGGACAGCGTCACGAGCAGTACTTC. Protein sequence: CASSLVSGQRHEQYF.